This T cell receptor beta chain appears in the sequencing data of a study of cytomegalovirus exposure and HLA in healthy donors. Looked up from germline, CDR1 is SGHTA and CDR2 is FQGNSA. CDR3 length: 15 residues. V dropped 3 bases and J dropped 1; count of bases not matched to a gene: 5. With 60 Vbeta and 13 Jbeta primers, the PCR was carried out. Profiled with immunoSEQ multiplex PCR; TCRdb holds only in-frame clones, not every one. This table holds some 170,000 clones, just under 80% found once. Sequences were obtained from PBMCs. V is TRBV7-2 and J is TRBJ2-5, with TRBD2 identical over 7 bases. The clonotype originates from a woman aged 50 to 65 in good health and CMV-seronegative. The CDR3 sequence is CASSLAGRAQETQYF. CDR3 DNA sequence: TGTGCCAGCAGCTTGGCAGGGAGGGCCCAAGAGACCCAGTACTTC. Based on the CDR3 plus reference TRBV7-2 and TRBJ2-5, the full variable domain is GAGVSQSPSNKVTEKGKDVELRCDPISGHTALYWYRQSLGQGLEFLIYFQGNSAPDKSGLPSDRFSAERTGGSVSTLTIQRTQQEDSAVYLCASSLAGRAQETQYFGPGTRLLVL.